One and the same sample provided the 30 T cell receptor beta chains below, sequenced in a study of human T cells and chemical hapten exposure. A single record per CDR3 protein comes from TCRdb applying MiXCR to the RACE reads. The top ten hold approximately 5% of the sample, which has tens of thousands of distinct CDR3 sequences, around 9.9% seen once. As for time point: pre-sensitization, week 0. Documented treatment: therapeutic diphenylcyclopropenone sensitization with weekly scalp DPC. The sequences come from whole blood, collected in connection with sensitization to the hapten diphenylcyclopropenone (DPC). Source of these receptors: a woman in her forties or fifties with alopecia areata. Some clones in this sample may be carry-over from other donors' samples.

This clonotype has a count of ten or more. The gene calls are TRBV4-3 and TRBJ1-1; no firm D call. Germline CDR1 is LGHNA and CDR2 is YSLEER. Deletions cut 0 bases from V and 3 bases from J, with 8 bases between. This CDR3 has 14 residues. CDR3 DNA: TGCGCCAGCAGCCAAGATGGTGTAGACACTGAAGCTTTCTTT. It codes for CASSQDGVDTEAFF.

This sequence joins TRBV18 and TRBJ1-5, with TRBD1 as a possible D gene (5 bases). Germline values: CDR1 KGHSH, CDR2 LQKENI. CDR3 length: 14 residues. Deletions cut 2 bases from V and 2 bases from J, with 7 bases between. The CDR3 region is CASSPSRGNQPQHF. The CDR3 region has the DNA TGTGCCAGCTCACCAAGCAGGGGCAATCAGCCCCAGCATTTT.

This clonotype was detected many times. V is TRBV29-1 and J is TRBJ2-7, with 8 bases aligning to TRBD1. The germline CDR1 and CDR2 sequences are SQVTM and ANQGSEA. The CDR3 spans 15 residues. V was clipped by 4 bases and J by 3 bases; unmatched bases: 11. CDR3 sequence reads: CSVGGDRGPLYEQYF. CDR3 coding DNA: TGCAGCGTTGGGGGAGACAGGGGTCCACTCTACGAGCAGTACTTC.

The chain joins TRBV27 to TRBJ2-7; 11 bases fit TRBD2. This CDR3 spans 14 amino acids. With V trimmed by 6 bases and J by 3 bases, 4 bases remained unmatched. Per the germline V gene, CDR1 is MNHEY and CDR2 is SMNVEV (reference sequence). The CDR3 protein is CASRALAGVYEQYF. In nucleotides, the CDR3 is TGTGCCAGCAGGGCACTAGCGGGAGTCTACGAGCAGTACTTC.

This clonotype has at least ten counts. The rearrangement links TRBV3-1 to TRBJ2-5, with D possibly TRBD1 on 6 matching bases. Trimming pared 4 bases from V and 4 bases from J, leaving 10 bases between. The CDR3 covers 13 residues. Germline CDR1 LGHDT, CDR2 YNNKEL (reference sequence). The CDR3 spells CASSRRGGETQYF. In DNA, the CDR3 is TGTGCCAGCAGCCGAAGAGGGGGAGAGACCCAGTACTTC.

This clonotype has ten or more counts. The CDR3 DNA follows: TGCGCCAGCAGCTCGGGACAACCACAAGAGACCCAGTACTTC. This codes for CASSSGQPQETQYF. This rearrangement joins TRBV5-1 to TRBJ2-5, with D tentatively TRBD1 (6 bases). Germline CDR1 is SGHRS and CDR2 is YFSETQ. Trimming pared 3 bases from V and 2 bases from J, leaving 11 bases between. The length of the CDR3 is 14 residues.

This clonotype was counted many times. The V gene is TRBV6-6, the J gene TRBJ2-7, with D possibly matching TRBD1 (6 bases). V dropped 5 bases and J dropped 3 bases, with 8 bases sitting between them. CDR3 length equals 12 residues. Per the germline V gene, CDR1 is MNHNY and CDR2 is SVGAGI (reference sequence). The CDR3, as DNA: TGTGCCAGCAGTGGACAGTACTACGAGCAGTACTTC. The encoded protein is CASSGQYYEQYF.

The chain links TRBV7-9 to TRBJ1-5, with TRBD1 matching 8 bases. Looked up from germline, CDR1 is SEHNR and CDR2 is FQNEAQ (reference sequence). The J segment lost 6 bases and the V segment lost 5 bases, leaving 9 bases of the junction unmatched. This CDR3 contains 15 residues. The CDR3 DNA follows: TGTGCCAGCAGCCCGTTTGACAGGGGAGGTCAGCCCCAGCATTTT. Its protein product is CASSPFDRGGQPQHF.

This clonotype is a singleton in its sample. A much larger clone lies one base from this, so it may be a read error. This chain connects TRBV11-3 to TRBJ2-1; D could derive from TRBD1 or TRBD2 (6 bases each). Per the germline V gene, CDR1 is SGHNT and CDR2 is YENEEA. Trimming took 2 bases from V and 2 from J, leaving 10 bases between them. The CDR3 has 15 residues. CDR3 region: CASSLTGAAYNEQFF. The CDR3 region has the DNA TGTGCCAGCAGCTTAACGGGGGCCGCCTACAATGAGCAGTTCTTC.

V and J are TRBV15 and TRBJ2-5, with 13 nucleotides matching TRBD2. The germline V gene encodes CDR1 LNHNV and CDR2 YYDKDF (reference sequence). J gave up 4 bases and V 5 bases, and 10 bases lay outside the gene matches. The CDR3 is made up of 17 amino acids. The CDR3 DNA reads TGTGCCACCAGCCGGGGACTAGCGGGATCCCAGGGAGAGACCCAGTACTTC. It translates to CATSRGLAGSQGETQYF.

This clonotype was picked up a small number of times. This chain uses TRBV7-6 with TRBJ1-3, with D possibly TRBD1 on 5 matching bases. V lost 5 bases, J lost 5 bases, and 13 bases lay in between. Germline V lookup: CDR1 SGHVS, CDR2 FNYEAQ. The CDR3 totals 14 residues. The CDR3 DNA is TGTGCCAGCAGCCTAACGTCGGACAGAAACACCATATATTTT. As protein: CASSLTSDRNTIYF.

This clonotype occurred many times. V and J are TRBV5-1 and TRBJ2-6; no reliable D call. The length of the CDR3 is 13 residues. V dropped 4 bases and J dropped 2 bases, with 4 bases sitting between them. From germline, CDR1 is SGHRS and CDR2 YFSETQ. In DNA, the CDR3 is TGCGCCAGCAGCGACACTGGGGCCAACGTCCTGACTTTC. It specifies CASSDTGANVLTF.

This clonotype showed up many times. V gene TRBV18 combines with J gene TRBJ2-1; D is ambiguous. Germline-derived CDR1 and CDR2 are KGHSH and LQKENI. V lost 3 bases and J lost 6, with 12 bases in between. There are 14 residues in the CDR3. The CDR3 here is CASSPAQPFNEQFF. For the CDR3, the DNA is TGTGCCAGCTCACCTGCCCAGCCCTTCAATGAGCAGTTCTTC.

In its sample, this clonotype was seen a few times. The rearrangement joins TRBV7-2 to TRBJ2-5; 8 nucleotides line up with TRBD1. Germline lookup yields CDR1 SGHTA and CDR2 FQGNSA. Trimming at V came to 1 base and at J to 3 bases, leaving 7 bases not matched to a gene. The CDR3 runs 16 residues. The CDR3 sequence: CASSLGTGLRKETQYF. The CDR3 region has the DNA TGTGCCAGCAGCTTAGGGACAGGGTTGCGAAAAGAGACCCAGTACTTC.

The rearrangement joins TRBV5-1 to TRBJ2-3, with 8 bases identical to TRBD2. The CDR3 has 15 amino acids. The germline CDR1 and CDR2 sequences are SGHRS and YFSETQ. After removal of 2 bases from V and 0 bases from J, the junction contained 2 bases not matched to a gene. CDR3 DNA sequence: TGCGCCAGCAGCTTAATAGCGGGGAGCACAGATACGCAGTATTTT. Amino acids: CASSLIAGSTDTQYF.

This clonotype was counted many times. The chain links TRBV29-1 to TRBJ2-6, with TRBD1 matching 8 bases. CDR3 length: 18 amino acids. With 0 bases clipped from V and 0 bases from J, the junction kept 7 bases outside the gene matches. Germline V CDR1 and CDR2: SQVTM, ANQGSEA. The CDR3 DNA reads TGCAGCGTTGAAGAGAGGCAGGGGGCTATCTCTGGGGCCAACGTCCTGACTTTC. This gives the protein CSVEERQGAISGANVLTF. The whole variable domain, remainder taken from reference TRBV29-1 and TRBJ2-6, is SAVISQKPSRDICQRGTSLTIQCQVDSQVTMMFWYRQQPGQSLTLIATANQGSEATYESGFVIDKFPISRPNLTFSTLTVSNMSPEDSSIYLCSVEERQGAISGANVLTFGAGSRLTVL.

This clonotype has ten or more counts. The gene calls are TRBV21-1 and TRBJ1-1. TRBV21-1 is a documented pseudogene. This CDR3 has 15 residues. The CDR3 coding sequence is TGTGCCAGCAGCAAAAGGGTAACGGGTGGCACTGAAGCTTTCTTT. Its translation is CASSKRVTGGTEAFF.

The gene calls are TRBV7-2 and TRBJ1-2; possible D gene TRBD1, 6 bases. The germline V and J ends were trimmed by 4 bases and 4 bases, with 13 bases remaining between them. CDR1 is SGHTA, CDR2 FQGNSA, per germline. The length of the CDR3 is 14 residues. CDR3 amino acids: CASSSRQETYGYTF. The CDR3 DNA follows: TGTGCCAGCAGCTCCCGACAGGAAACCTATGGCTACACCTTC. The entire variable domain, with the rest obtained from reference TRBV7-2 and TRBJ1-2, is as follows: GAGVSQSPSNKVTEKGKDVELRCDPISGHTALYWYRQSLGQGLEFLIYFQGNSAPDKSGLPSDRFSAERTGGSVSTLTIQRTQQEDSAVYLCASSSRQETYGYTFGSGTRLTVV.

This clonotype was counted at least ten times. The rearrangement joins TRBV6-5 to TRBJ2-7, with D maybe TRBD1 (6 bases). The V and J ends lost 2 bases and 2 bases respectively, with 13 bases between them. The germline CDR1 and CDR2 sequences are MNHEY and SVGAGI. The CDR3 sequence is 15 residues long. CDR3 protein: CASSYGDWTAYEQYF. The CDR3 DNA follows: TGTGCCAGCAGTTACGGGGATTGGACAGCCTACGAGCAGTACTTC.

This clonotype was observed at least ten times. This chain uses TRBV9 with TRBJ1-1; D is possibly TRBD1 (6 bases). Trimming cost V 3 bases and J 0 bases, with 12 bases left between them. Germline values: CDR1 SGDLS, CDR2 YYNGEE. This CDR3 is 15 amino acids long. The chain's CDR3 is CASSARTALNTEAFF. DNA of the CDR3: TGTGCCAGCAGCGCCAGGACAGCCTTGAACACTGAAGCTTTCTTT.

J is TRBJ1-2 and V is TRBV7-9; D uncertain. V lost 2 bases to trimming and J lost 5 bases, with 9 bases between them. This CDR3 spans 13 amino acids. The germline V gene encodes CDR1 SEHNR and CDR2 FQNEAQ (reference sequence). The CDR3: CASSLRPEYGYTF. DNA of the CDR3: TGTGCCAGCAGCTTAAGGCCGGAATATGGCTACACCTTC.

This clonotype was recorded at least ten times. The V call is TRBV7-2, the J call TRBJ1-4; weak D call: TRBD1 (6 bases). The CDR3 is 15 amino acids. With 6 bases removed from V and 5 bases from J, the gap between germline ends came to 16 bases. Germline V gene sequence: CDR1 SGHTA, CDR2 FQGNSA. The CDR3 loop reads CASRVIGGENEKLFF. In DNA, the CDR3 is TGTGCCAGCAGGGTGATAGGGGGGGAAAATGAAAAACTGTTTTTT.

This clonotype was detected only a few times. V usage is TRBV2 and J usage is TRBJ2-2, with 10 bases fitting TRBD1. The CDR3 is made up of 17 amino acids. Germline CDR1 is SNHLY and CDR2 is FYNNEI. After removal of 2 bases from V and 6 bases from J, the junction contained 9 bases not matched to a gene. CDR3 region: CASSEIPGTGDAGELFF. DNA for the CDR3: TGTGCCAGCAGTGAAATACCCGGGACAGGGGACGCCGGGGAGCTGTTTTTT.

This clonotype came up many times. The rearrangement uses TRBV7-6 and TRBJ2-1; 11 bases map to TRBD2. The CDR3 consists of 14 residues. Germline V CDR1 and CDR2: SGHVS, FNYEAQ. V lost 3 bases and J lost 6; bases outside the gene matches: 1. The CDR3: CASSFSGRANEQFF. In DNA, the CDR3 is TGTGCCAGCAGCTTTAGCGGGAGGGCCAATGAGCAGTTCTTC. The entire variable domain, with the rest obtained from reference TRBV7-6 and TRBJ2-1, is as follows: GAGVSQSPRYKVTKRGQDVALRCDPISGHVSLYWYRQALGQGPEFLTYFNYEAQQDKSGLPNDRFSAERPEGSISTLTIQRTEQRDSAMYRCASSFSGRANEQFFGPGTRLTVL.

A few counts support this clonotype. The chain carries TRBV12-3 or TRBV12-4 and TRBJ2-3; no clear D. The CDR3 length is 13 residues. Deletions cut 5 bases from V and 6 bases from J, with 12 bases between. CDR3 nucleotides: TGTGCCAGCAGTCCAAGGGCCCTGGATACGCAGTATTTT. Translating gives CASSPRALDTQYF.

This clonotype was found a few times. CDR3 sequence reads: CASSYSGRGTTNEKLFF. Here the CDR3 DNA reads TGTGCCAGCAGTTACTCAGGCAGGGGTACAACTAATGAAAAACTGTTTTTT. The chain joins TRBV6-6 to TRBJ1-4; weak D call: TRBD1 (6 bases). Trimming took off 0 bases at V and 0 bases at J, with 11 bases between the two ends. This CDR3 has 17 residues. CDR1 is MNHNY and CDR2 is SVGAGI in the germline V gene (reference sequence).

The CDR3 DNA reads as TGTGCCAGCAGTCCGACGGGTCTTAGCAATCAGCCCCAGCATTTT. This encodes CASSPTGLSNQPQHF. The chain couples TRBV12-3 or TRBV12-4 to TRBJ1-5; D gene unclear. The CDR3 covers 15 residues. Trimming stripped 5 bases from V and 0 bases from J, with 11 bases between.

Comment on this clonotype: At one of its ends the junction is not consistent with the germline gene, which may arise from a read error. The chain carries TRBV5-5 and TRBJ2-2; D is perhaps TRBD1 (6 bases). The CDR3 is 15 amino acids. Germline V gene data show CDR1 as SGHKS and CDR2 as YYEKEE (reference sequence). The CDR3 DNA follows: TGTGCCAGCAGCTTGTTTTTGGGGGCCACCGGGGAGCCGTTTTTT. It encodes CASSLFLGATGEPFF. Together with reference TRBV5-5 and TRBJ2-2, the CDR3 gives the full variable domain: DAGVTQSPTHLIKTRGQQVTLRCSPISGHKSVSWYQQVLGQGPQFIFQYYEKEERGRGNFPDRFSARQFPNYSSELNVNALLLGDSALYLCASSLFLGATGEPFFGEGSRLTVL.

CDR3 loop: CASSAGTSGSNEQFF. In DNA form, the CDR3 reads TGTGCCAGCAGTGCCGGGACTAGCGGGAGTAATGAGCAGTTCTTC. V usage is TRBV6-1 and J usage is TRBJ2-1, with TRBD2 matching 14 bases. The junction had 3 bases not matched to a gene; V was cut back by 4 bases and J by 7 bases. From germline, CDR1 is MNHNS and CDR2 SASEGT. The CDR3 contains 15 residues.

This clonotype was picked up a small number of times. This rearrangement joins TRBV15 to TRBJ2-3; D unresolved. Trimming cost V 3 bases and J 7 bases, with 11 bases left between them. The germline CDR1 and CDR2 sequences are LNHNV and YYDKDF (reference sequence). The length of the CDR3 is 13 residues. The CDR3 bases are TGTGCCACCAGCAGGCAGGAACCGAATACGCAGTATTTT. Translating gives CATSRQEPNTQYF.